The source of this T cell receptor (beta chain) is a study of T cell repertoires in cytomegalovirus infection. Study-level background: Public TCR beta signatures provided an indication of both CMV infection and a matching HLA type.

This clonotype was seen at least ten times. The antigen remains unidentified. TCRdb re-called the reads through MiXCR, storing one row per CDR3 protein. The sample includes fewer than 70,000 distinct CDR3 sequences, roughly 28% seen only once; the top ten take 59%. CDR3 length equals 17 residues. Germline V gene data show CDR1 as DFQATT and CDR2 as SNEGSKA (reference sequence). Trimming took 0 bases from V and 6 from J; bases not matched to a gene: 10. The V and J genes are TRBV20-1 and TRBJ2-7; 14 nucleotides match TRBD2. The source was CD8+ T cells from cultured PBMCs, collected from culture after CMV antigen stimulation. The sequence was obtained from a human donor in good health (CMV status not recorded). Some clones in this sample may be carry-over from other donors' samples. CDR3 bases: TGCAGTGCTAGAGATCGGGAGACTAGCGGGGGGGCAATCGAGCAGTACTTC. It specifies CSARDRETSGGAIEQYF.